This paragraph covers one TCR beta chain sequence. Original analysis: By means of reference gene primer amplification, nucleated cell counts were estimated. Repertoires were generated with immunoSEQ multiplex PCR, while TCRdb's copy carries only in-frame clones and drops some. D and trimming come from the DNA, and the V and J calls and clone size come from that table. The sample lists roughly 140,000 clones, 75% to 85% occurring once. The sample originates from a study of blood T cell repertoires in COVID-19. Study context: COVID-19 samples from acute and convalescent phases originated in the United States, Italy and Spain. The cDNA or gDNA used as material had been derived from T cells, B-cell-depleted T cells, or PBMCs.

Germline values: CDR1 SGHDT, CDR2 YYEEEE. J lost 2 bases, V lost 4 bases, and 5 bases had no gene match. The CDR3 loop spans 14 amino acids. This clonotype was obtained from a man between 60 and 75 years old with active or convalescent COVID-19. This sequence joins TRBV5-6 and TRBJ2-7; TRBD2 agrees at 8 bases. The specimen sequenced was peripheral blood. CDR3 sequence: CASSAWTSPYEQYV. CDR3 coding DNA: TGTGCCAGCAGCGCCTGGACTAGCCCCTACGAGCAGTACGTC.